These 16 T cell receptor beta chains share one sample of origin, sequenced in a study of T cells after yellow fever vaccination. TCRdb analysed the 5' RACE reads with MiXCR anew, one entry per CDR3 protein. The sample has 400,000 or so distinct CDR3 sequences, under 20% seen once. The material was PBMCs, obtained before the yellow fever booster vaccination. The receptors were gathered from a young man who received the YFV17D yellow fever vaccine.

Only a few counts were recorded for this clonotype. V gene TRBV6-5 combines with J gene TRBJ2-5; TRBD2 matches 7 bases. Germline CDR1 is MNHEY and CDR2 is SVGAGI. The CDR3 spans 16 residues. The V segment lost 5 bases and the J segment 2 bases; nucleotides outside the gene matches: 11. CDR3 DNA sequence: TGTGCCAGCAGTGAAAATCCGGCGGGGGTGCAAGAGACCCAGTACTTC. This translates into CASSENPAGVQETQYF.

The gene calls are TRBV18 and TRBJ2-7; no reliable D call. V lost 3 bases to trimming and J lost 2 bases, with 5 bases between them. Germline V gene lookup returns CDR1 KGHSH and CDR2 LQKENI. This CDR3 comprises 12 residues. The CDR3 here is CASSPKAYEQYF. CDR3 bases: TGTGCCAGCTCACCCAAGGCCTACGAGCAGTACTTC.

In its sample, this clonotype was seen a few times. V is TRBV6-5 and J is TRBJ2-2; D might be TRBD1 (6 bases). The germline V and J ends were trimmed by 10 bases and 8 bases, with 20 bases remaining between them. Per the germline V gene, CDR1 is MNHEY and CDR2 is SVGAGI. CDR3 length equals 14 residues. Here the CDR3 DNA reads TGTGCCACCGGGGCCCAGGGGCGGAGGGGGGAGCTGTTTTTT. Encoded protein: CATGAQGRRGELFF.

V gene TRBV7-2 combines with J gene TRBJ1-2; D may be TRBD1 (6 bases). The CDR3 has 14 amino acids. Germline values: CDR1 SGHTA, CDR2 FQGNSA. V lost 5 bases and J 7 bases, leaving 17 bases between the germline ends. The CDR3 loop reads CASSHEQGLRGYTF. The DNA of the CDR3 is TGTGCCAGCAGCCACGAACAGGGTTTACGTGGCTACACCTTC.

The chain carries TRBV7-3 and TRBJ2-3, with 13 positions matching TRBD2. CDR1 and CDR2 (germline): SGHTA, FQGTGA. The CDR3 has 16 residues. V gave up 5 bases and J gave up 4 bases; unmatched junction bases: 6. CDR3 region: CASSPGTSGDADTQYF. In nucleotides, the CDR3 is TGTGCCAGCAGCCCCGGGACTAGCGGGGACGCAGATACGCAGTATTTT.

V and J are TRBV12-3 or TRBV12-4 and TRBJ2-5, with TRBD1 identical over 8 bases. With 6 bases clipped from V and 6 bases from J, the junction kept 9 bases outside the gene matches. The CDR3 totals 14 residues. The CDR3 sequence is CASSQTTGGKTQYF. CDR3 DNA sequence: TGTGCCAGCAGCCAGACCACAGGGGGGAAGACCCAGTACTTC.

The chain couples TRBV7-3 to TRBJ2-7; maybe TRBD1 (5 bases). CDR1 and CDR2 (germline): SGHTA, FQGTGA. The CDR3 loop spans 14 amino acids. Trimming removed 5 bases at V and 4 bases at J, with 15 bases between. CDR3: CASSLTDFSYEQYV. For the CDR3, the DNA is TGTGCCAGCAGCCTGACAGACTTCTCTTACGAGCAGTACGTC.

The CDR3 loop is CASSPLAGGVIRTDTQYF. CDR3 nucleotides: TGTGCCAGCTCACCACTAGCGGGGGGCGTGATTCGCACAGATACGCAGTATTTT. The chain carries TRBV18 and TRBJ2-3, with 10 positions matching TRBD2. Germline loops: CDR1 KGHSH, CDR2 LQKENI. The CDR3 is 18 residues long. Trimming cost V 1 base and J 1 base; bases outside gene matches: 8.

The chain joins TRBV5-6 to TRBJ2-3; D uncertain. The germline CDR1 and CDR2 sequences are SGHDT and YYEEEE. This CDR3 spans 15 amino acids. The V and J ends lost 0 bases and 2 bases respectively, with 10 bases between them. The CDR3, as DNA: TGTGCCAGCAGCTTGGAGGCAGCTGACACAGATACGCAGTATTTT. Protein: CASSLEAADTDTQYF.

This clonotype was counted a few times. The chain employs TRBV29-1 and TRBJ2-5; D possibly corresponds to TRBD2 (6 bases). This CDR3 has 12 residues. Deletions cut 7 bases from V and 5 bases from J, with 14 bases between. Per the germline V gene, CDR1 is SQVTM and CDR2 is ANQGSEA. CDR3 in amino acids: CSGGTAEETQYF. Written as DNA, the CDR3 is TGCAGCGGCGGGACTGCGGAGGAGACCCAGTACTTC.

This clonotype was detected once. V is TRBV13 and J is TRBJ1-1; D remains unclear. Deletions cut 3 bases from V and 5 bases from J, with 7 bases between. From germline, CDR1 is PRHDT and CDR2 FYEKMQ (reference sequence). The CDR3 sequence is 12 residues long. The CDR3 loop is CASSFSSTEAFF. The DNA for the CDR3 is TGTGCCAGCAGCTTTAGTAGTACTGAAGCTTTCTTT.

The rearrangement links TRBV20-1 to TRBJ2-2, with 12 bases that match TRBD2. Unmatched junction bases numbered 7, after V lost 3 bases and J lost 8 bases. The CDR3 is 15 residues long. Germline V gene data show CDR1 as DFQATT and CDR2 as SNEGSKA (reference sequence). CDR3 nucleotides: TGCAGTGCTAGCCCCGTACTAGCGGGGGGTGGGGAGCTGTTTTTT. Translation: CSASPVLAGGGELFF.

The chain recombines TRBV29-1 with TRBJ1-5; unclear D gene. Per the germline V gene, CDR1 is SQVTM and CDR2 is ANQGSEA. V lost 6 bases and J 6 bases, leaving 15 bases between the germline ends. The CDR3 has 13 residues. The CDR3 nucleotides read TGCAGCGTCGGAGTCGGTCGGGCTCAGCCCCAGCATTTT. This codes for CSVGVGRAQPQHF.

The V call is TRBV4-3, the J call TRBJ2-5, with 8 positions matching TRBD2. The germline V gene has CDR1 LGHNA and CDR2 YSLEER. The length of the CDR3 is 16 residues. Losses at the gene ends were 0 bases for V and 3 bases for J; bases not matched to a gene: 6. CDR3 in DNA: TGCGCCAGCAGCCAAGATCTAACAGCGGGGGAAGAGACCCAGTACTTC. This gives the protein CASSQDLTAGEETQYF.

V gene TRBV20-1 combines with J gene TRBJ2-1; D is possibly TRBD2 (6 bases). Trimming removed 5 bases from V and 0 bases from J, with 20 bases in between. This CDR3 contains 17 residues. CDR1 and CDR2 (germline): DFQATT, SNEGSKA (reference sequence). The CDR3 spells CSAPTRITLSSYNEQFF. CDR3 nucleotide sequence: TGCAGTGCTCCGACTAGGATTACGCTGAGCTCCTACAATGAGCAGTTCTTC.

This chain joins TRBV4-1 and TRBJ2-1, with 9 bases lining up with TRBD2. V trimming: 4 bases; J trimming: 2 bases; junction bases outside the gene matches: 6. The germline V gene encodes CDR1 MGHRA and CDR2 YSYEKL. The CDR3 runs to 16 residues. CDR3 DNA sequence: TGCGCCAGCAGCCTTCGAGCGGGGGGAACCTACAATGAGCAGTTCTTC. Residues: CASSLRAGGTYNEQFF.